This TCR beta chain comes out of a study of T cell changes during pregnancy in multiple sclerosis. There are 18 residues in the CDR3. Germline CDR1 is SGHDN and CDR2 is FVKESK. V lost 3 bases to trimming and J lost 2 bases; unmatched junction nucleotides: 14. This clone came up a few times. Assay: immunoSEQ multiplex PCR; the TCRdb copy retains only in-frame clones and omits some. The data hold more than 75,000 clones, with just under 95% observed a single time. The chain couples TRBV14 to TRBJ2-3, with 7 bases that match TRBD2. The TCR sequence derives from a female donor with multiple sclerosis, enrolled in a pregnancy study. The starting material was peripheral blood, obtained in the first trimester of pregnancy. CDR3 loop: CASSQIPATSFFTDTQYF. CDR3 bases: TGTGCCAGCAGCCAGATACCCGCGACTAGCTTTTTCACAGATACGCAGTATTTT.